This T cell receptor beta chain appears in the sequencing data of a study of blood T cell repertoires in COVID-19. Study at large: PBMCs, B-cell-depleted T cells, or T cells were the source of the cDNA or gDNA that made up the material.

The protocol was immunoSEQ multiplex PCR, while the TCRdb copy is restricted to in-frame clones and leaves out a portion. The sample includes about 320,000 clones, around 86% seen only once; the top ten take 10%. Living in about two dozen US areas, the participants were between roughly 18 and 89 years of age. Cohort placement rested on clinical history that participants reported themselves. There are 15 residues in the CDR3. CDR1 and CDR2 (germline): SEHNR, FQNEAQ (reference sequence). The J segment lost 6 bases and the V segment lost 6 bases, leaving 11 bases of the junction unmatched. This chain joins TRBV7-9 and TRBJ2-3, with TRBD2 identical over 8 bases. The source is a woman aged 18-30 years who had recovered from COVID-19. Sample: PBMCs or T cells enriched from blood (not recorded which). The CDR3 protein is CASSSTSDPWDTQYF. The CDR3 DNA reads as TGTGCCAGCAGTTCGACTAGCGACCCGTGGGATACGCAGTATTTT.